One sample yielded the 32 T cell receptor beta chains listed below, sequenced in a study of T cells in localized non-small cell lung cancer (dated by TCRdb to the early 2020s). Library preparation employed the immunoSEQ multiplex PCR assay. TCRdb re-hosts the immuneACCESS table, in-frame sequences only. Its copies lack some clones; in the studies checked, an unresolved V gene accounts for under half of them, and the cause for the rest is not known. The sample table records 1,500 or so clones; around 35% of these occur just once. Roughly 8.2% of the sample lies in the top ten. Here the sequenced sample was normal lung tissue next to the tumor, taken before any cancer treatment. These receptors were taken from a woman between 35 and 75 years old with stage I squamous cell lung carcinoma.

This clone was detected a few times. CDR3 sequence reads: CASSTLPPGHPHTEAFF. The CDR3 DNA follows: TGCGCCAGCAGCACCCTACCCCCGGGACACCCCCACACTGAAGCTTTCTTT. The rearrangement links TRBV5-1 to TRBJ1-1; tentative D call: TRBD1 (6 bases). The CDR3 has 17 residues. Trimming removed 4 bases from V and 3 bases from J, with 22 bases in between. The germline V gene has CDR1 SGHRS and CDR2 YFSETQ.

This clone was counted a few times. The rearrangement uses TRBV30 and TRBJ1-6; no definite D call. Germline lookup yields CDR1 GTSNPN and CDR2 SVGIG (reference sequence). V was cut by 0 bases and J by 8 bases, with 8 bases left in between. CDR3 length: 13 amino acids. CDR3 protein: CAWSVQEDSPLHF. In nucleotides, the CDR3 is TGTGCCTGGAGTGTACAAGAGGATTCACCCCTCCACTTT.

The chain joins TRBV2 to TRBJ1-5, with unresolved D. Germline CDR1 SNHLY, CDR2 FYNNEI. The V end lost 7 bases, the J end lost 0 bases, and 19 bases lay between the germline ends. The CDR3 is 17 residues long. The CDR3 here is CASTGAQSDNSNQPQHF. As DNA, the CDR3 is TGTGCCAGCACGGGCGCCCAGTCCGATAATAGCAATCAGCCCCAGCATTTT.

V and J are TRBV15 and TRBJ2-1, with D maybe TRBD2 (7 bases). Looked up from germline, CDR1 is LNHNV and CDR2 is YYDKDF (reference sequence). V dropped 3 bases and J dropped 9 bases, with 15 bases sitting between them. The CDR3 sequence is 14 residues long. Here the CDR3 reads CATSSTRGGGEQFF. In DNA form, the CDR3 reads TGTGCCACCAGCAGTACTCGGGGAGGGGGTGAGCAGTTCTTC.

This clone was counted a few times. The CDR3 coding sequence is TGTGCCAGCAGCCTTTCGATGAACACTGAAGCTTTCTTT. Its protein is CASSLSMNTEAFF. The chain has TRBV6-8 and TRBJ1-1; D remains unclear. V gave up 6 bases and J gave up 0 bases, with 8 bases separating them. This CDR3 contains 13 residues. Germline V lookup: CDR1 MNHGY, CDR2 SAAAGT.

This sequence joins TRBV7-5 and TRBJ2-7. TRBV7-5 is a listed pseudogene. The CDR3 length is 14 residues. The CDR3 protein is CASSLAGAFYEQYF. The CDR3 coding sequence is TGTGCCAGCAGCTTGGCCGGGGCTTTCTACGAGCAGTACTTC.

This clone occurred a few times. The chain recombines TRBV30 with TRBJ1-5; D may be TRBD1 (5 bases). V lost 0 bases to trimming and J lost 6 bases, with 12 bases between them. The CDR3 is made up of 14 amino acids. Germline loops: CDR1 GTSNPN, CDR2 SVGIG (reference sequence). The chain's CDR3 is CAWSVGVGGQPQHF. The CDR3 DNA is TGTGCCTGGAGTGTAGGGGTTGGGGGTCAGCCCCAGCATTTT.

J is TRBJ1-2 and V is TRBV18; D is uncertain. Germline V gene sequence: CDR1 KGHSH, CDR2 LQKENI. The CDR3 runs 16 residues. Trimming took 2 bases from V and 5 from J, leaving 18 bases between them. CDR3 DNA sequence: TGTGCCAGCTCACCAATCGTTGACACCAAGGGATATGGCTACACCTTC. It specifies CASSPIVDTKGYGYTF.

CDR3 bases: TGTGCCAGTAGTATAGGGACAGGGCAAGAGACCCAGTACTTC. Amino acids: CASSIGTGQETQYF. The chain is built from TRBV19 and TRBJ2-5; 8 nucleotides agree with TRBD1. V shed 1 base, J shed 2 bases, and the junction held 0 bases outside the gene matches. Germline V gene sequence: CDR1 LNHDA, CDR2 SQIVND (reference sequence). The CDR3 is 14 residues long.

This clone came up a few times. The rearrangement uses TRBV9 and TRBJ1-1, with 8 bases aligning to TRBD1. V shed 9 bases, J shed 2 bases, and the junction held 3 bases outside the gene matches. The length of the CDR3 is 12 residues. CDR1 SGDLS and CDR2 YYNGEE come from the germline V gene. DNA of the CDR3: TGTGCCACAGGGGGCTCCAACACTGAAGCTTTCTTT. Translated: CATGGSNTEAFF.

CDR3: CASRYPGGTGEGGYTF. The CDR3 DNA reads as TGTGCCAGCAGGTATCCGGGAGGGACAGGGGAAGGAGGCTACACCTTC. V is TRBV6-8 and J is TRBJ1-2; 10 nucleotides agree with TRBD1. Germline assignment: CDR1 MNHGY and CDR2 SAAAGT. CDR3 length: 16 residues. The ends lost 6 bases at V and 8 bases at J; junction bases unmatched: 15.

This clone is deemed large. This sequence joins TRBV11-3 and TRBJ1-2, with D unresolved. V was trimmed by 5 bases and J by 8 bases, leaving 21 bases between them. CDR3 length: 15 amino acids. Germline CDR1 SGHNT, CDR2 YENEEA. CDR3 coding DNA: TGTGCCAGCAGCCAATCCGACATCTCAGTATGGGGCTACACCTTC. Encoded protein: CASSQSDISVWGYTF.

This clone was observed once. The rearrangement uses TRBV30 and TRBJ2-3; 7 bases map to TRBD2. The junction had 3 bases not matched to a gene; V was cut back by 5 bases and J by 4 bases. Germline V gene data show CDR1 as GTSNPN and CDR2 as SVGIG (reference sequence). This CDR3 contains 12 residues. The CDR3 loop reads CAWGAGSDTQYF. For the CDR3, the DNA is TGTGCCTGGGGAGCGGGGTCAGATACGCAGTATTTT.

This sequence joins TRBV6-8 and TRBJ2-3; the match to TRBD2 covers 7 bases. Trimming removed 4 bases from V and 2 bases from J; junction bases left unmatched: 3. Germline CDR1 is MNHGY and CDR2 is SAAAGT. CDR3 length: 14 amino acids. CDR3 nucleotide sequence: TGTGCCAGCAGTTTGGGACTAACCACAGATACGCAGTATTTT. This encodes CASSLGLTTDTQYF.

The chain links TRBV28 to TRBJ2-1; weak D call: TRBD2 (6 bases). Germline V gives CDR1 MDHEN, CDR2 SYDVKM. V lost 7 bases to trimming and J lost 0 bases, with 13 bases between them. This CDR3 is built from 15 residues. The CDR3 is CASTGGTSSYNEQFF. Here the CDR3 DNA reads TGTGCCAGCACCGGCGGGACTTCCTCCTACAATGAGCAGTTCTTC.

V and J are TRBV10-3 and TRBJ2-1; TRBD1 aligns across 10 bases. The CDR3 spans 17 residues. CDR1 is ENHRY, CDR2 SYGVKD, per germline. Trimming at V came to 10 bases and at J to 3 bases, leaving 15 bases not matched to a gene. As DNA, the CDR3 is TGTGCCAGCGTGGCGAGACAGGGGGCAAATTACTACAATGAGCAGTTCTTC. Protein sequence: CASVARQGANYYNEQFF.

This sequence joins TRBV19 and TRBJ1-1; 11 bases map to TRBD1. In germline, CDR1 is LNHDA, CDR2 SQIVND (reference sequence). V trimming: 3 bases; J trimming: 2 bases; junction bases outside the gene matches: 11. The CDR3 totals 18 residues. CDR3 coding DNA: TGTGCCAGTAGTATGGGTTTTCCGGGACAGGGGGATAACACTGAAGCTTTCTTT. Translating it yields CASSMGFPGQGDNTEAFF.

By frequency in the sample, this clone is medium-sized (0.01 to 0.1%). The junction shows a germline mismatch at one end, possibly a read error. The CDR3 bases are TGTGCCATCAGTTACGACAGAACAAACACTGAAGCTTTCTTT. It encodes CAISYDRTNTEAFF. This chain links TRBV6-8 with TRBJ1-1, with D perhaps TRBD1 (5 bases). The length of the CDR3 is 14 residues. CDR1 is MNHGY and CDR2 is SAAAGT in the germline V gene.

V gene TRBV11-3 combines with J gene TRBJ1-1; D not resolved. Trimming removed 1 base from V and 2 bases from J, with 8 bases in between. Germline V CDR1 and CDR2: SGHNT, YENEEA. The CDR3 contains 14 residues. CDR3 loop: CASSLGGSNTEAFF. The CDR3 bases are TGTGCCAGCAGCTTAGGCGGGTCTAACACTGAAGCTTTCTTT.

A few counts support this clone. Relative to the germline gene, one junction end is altered; a read error may explain this. The V and J genes are TRBV6-8 and TRBJ2-7; TRBD1 is a possible D gene (5 bases). The CDR3 consists of 13 residues. Germline CDR1 is MNHGY and CDR2 is SAAAGT. CDR3 in DNA: TGTGCCATCAGTGGAGACAGATCCTACGAGCAGTACTTC. Residues: CAISGDRSYEQYF.

This clone has more than one count but fewer than ten. The V and J genes are TRBV30 and TRBJ1-5; maybe TRBD1 (6 bases). The CDR3 is 13 residues long. Trimming cost V 1 base and J 9 bases, with 13 bases left between them. Germline V gene lookup returns CDR1 GTSNPN and CDR2 SVGIG (reference sequence). CDR3 protein: CAWSGGARWPQHF. The CDR3 DNA reads as TGTGCCTGGAGTGGGGGGGCTCGGTGGCCCCAGCATTTT.

V usage is TRBV18 and J usage is TRBJ2-2; 8 bases are shared with TRBD1. The V gene's germline CDR1 is KGHSH and CDR2 LQKENI. V was pared by 8 bases and J by 1 base, with 6 bases of the junction left unmatched. The CDR3 has 15 amino acids. The CDR3 sequence is CASIPGGKNTGELFF. The DNA for the CDR3 is TGTGCCAGCATCCCAGGGGGCAAGAACACCGGGGAGCTGTTTTTT.

V and J are TRBV18 and TRBJ1-2, with TRBD1 matching 10 bases. The germline gives CDR1 KGHSH, CDR2 LQKENI. V gave up 3 bases and J gave up 2 bases; unmatched junction bases: 0. The CDR3 runs 14 residues. The CDR3 DNA reads TGTGCCAGCTCACCGGGACAGGGGAACTATGGCTACACCTTC. This gives the protein CASSPGQGNYGYTF.

The chain couples TRBV15 to TRBJ2-7; 7 nucleotides align to TRBD1. V trimming: 1 base; J trimming: 0 bases; junction bases outside the gene matches: 6. Germline CDR1 LNHNV, CDR2 YYDKDF (reference sequence). CDR3 length equals 16 residues. The chain's CDR3 is CATSRGGTESSYEQYF. As DNA, the CDR3 is TGTGCCACCAGCAGAGGGGGGACAGAGAGCTCCTACGAGCAGTACTTC.

There are a few counts of this clone. This rearrangement joins TRBV19 to TRBJ2-2; no definite D call. This CDR3 comprises 13 residues. V dropped 3 bases and J dropped 6 bases, with 8 bases sitting between them. CDR1 is LNHDA and CDR2 is SQIVND in the germline V gene (reference sequence). The CDR3 spells CASSIPSAGELFF. The CDR3 region has the DNA TGTGCCAGTAGTATTCCGTCTGCCGGGGAGCTGTTTTTT.

The chain is built from TRBV29-1 and TRBJ2-7; 7 bases line up with TRBD1. Trimming cost V 4 bases and J 4 bases; bases outside gene matches: 7. There are 13 residues in the CDR3. Germline CDR1 SQVTM, CDR2 ANQGSEA. The CDR3 DNA reads as TGCAGCGTTGGGCCGGGACAGCGTTACGAGCAGTACTTC. This gives the protein CSVGPGQRYEQYF.

The chain links TRBV23-1 to TRBJ1-6; D not resolved. TRBV23-1 is an ORF, with its function uncertain. This CDR3 comprises 15 residues. The V gene lost 6 bases and the J gene lost 6 bases, with 15 bases spanning the gap. CDR3 sequence (DNA): TGCGCCAGCAGCCAAAATAGGAATTCTAATTCACCCCTCCACTTT. Translation: CASSQNRNSNSPLHF.

The chain employs TRBV12-5 and TRBJ2-5; the D call may be TRBD1 or TRBD2 (5 bases each). V was clipped by 1 base and J by 1 base, with 10 bases between them. Germline V gives CDR1 LGHNT, CDR2 FRNRAP. The CDR3 contains 15 residues. This CDR3 reads CASGLGGRLQETQYF. In nucleotides, the CDR3 is TGTGCTAGTGGTTTGGGGGGACGGCTCCAAGAGACCCAGTACTTC. Full variable domain (outside the CDR3, taken from reference TRBV12-5 and TRBJ2-5): DARVTQTPRHKVTEMGQEVTMRCQPILGHNTVFWYRQTMMQGLELLAYFRNRAPLDDSGMPKDRFSAEMPDATLATLKIQPSEPRDSAVYFCASGLGGRLQETQYFGPGTRLLVL.

This chain connects TRBV11-3 to TRBJ1-1; 10 bases align to TRBD1. With 4 bases clipped from V and 1 base from J, the junction kept 3 bases outside the gene matches. CDR1 and CDR2 (germline): SGHNT, YENEEA. The length of the CDR3 is 15 residues. The CDR3 region is CASSSRTGGNTEAFF. The CDR3 region has the DNA TGTGCCAGCAGCTCGCGGACAGGGGGGAACACTGAAGCTTTCTTT.

The chain employs TRBV7-7 and TRBJ1-6; no definite D call. V was pared by 8 bases and J by 0 bases, with 11 bases between. This CDR3 region has 15 residues. Per germline, CDR1 SSHAT and CDR2 FNYEAQ (reference sequence). CDR3 sequence (DNA): TGTGCCAGCCGGAATTGGAGCTCCTATAATTCACCCCTCCACTTT. Its protein product is CASRNWSSYNSPLHF.

In its sample, this clone was seen a few times. The J gene is TRBJ1-2, the V gene TRBV6-8, with D hard to call. V was pared by 4 bases and J by 4 bases, with 13 bases between. Per the germline V gene, CDR1 is MNHGY and CDR2 is SAAAGT. The CDR3 is 14 amino acids. CDR3 in DNA: TGTGCCAGCAGTTCCGTCCACAGCAGCTATGGCTACACCTTC. It translates to CASSSVHSSYGYTF.

The chain carries TRBV30 and TRBJ1-2; TRBD1 matches 8 bases. The CDR3 is made up of 15 amino acids. Trimming cost V 4 bases and J 4 bases; bases outside gene matches: 11. The germline V gene encodes CDR1 GTSNPN and CDR2 SVGIG (reference sequence). The CDR3 loop reads CAWTPRDRSIYGYTF. The CDR3 DNA is TGTGCCTGGACCCCACGGGACAGGTCCATCTATGGCTACACCTTC. The full variable domain, its missing parts supplied by reference TRBV30 and TRBJ1-2, is SQTIHQWPATLVQPVGSPLSLECTVEGTSNPNLYWYRQAAGRGLQLLFYSVGIGQISSEVPQNLSASRPQDRQFILSSKKLLLSDSGFYLCAWTPRDRSIYGYTFGSGTRLTVV.